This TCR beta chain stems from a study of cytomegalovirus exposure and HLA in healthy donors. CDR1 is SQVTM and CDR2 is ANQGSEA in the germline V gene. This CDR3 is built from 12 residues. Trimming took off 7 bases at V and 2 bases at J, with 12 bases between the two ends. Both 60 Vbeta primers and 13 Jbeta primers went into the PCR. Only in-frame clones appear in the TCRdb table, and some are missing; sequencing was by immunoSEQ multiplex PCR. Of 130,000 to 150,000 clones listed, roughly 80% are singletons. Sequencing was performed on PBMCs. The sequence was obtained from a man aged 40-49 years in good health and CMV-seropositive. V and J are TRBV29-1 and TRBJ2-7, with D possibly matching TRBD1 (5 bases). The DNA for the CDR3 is TGCAGCGCTCATGACAGCACCTACGAGCAGTACTTC. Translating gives CSAHDSTYEQYF.